The 12 T cell receptor beta chains below come from one sample, sequenced in a study of technical replicates of blood from a few donors. Profiling relied on immunoSEQ multiplex PCR, and the TCRdb table lists in-frame clones only, not all of them. This table holds about 75,000 clones, roughly 89% found once. Sequencing input: T cells isolated from PBMCs. The receptor source for this set is a human donor in good health. Some clones in this sample may be carry-over from other donors' samples.

The chain has TRBV2 and TRBJ2-2, with TRBD2 matching over 8 bases. Germline values: CDR1 SNHLY, CDR2 FYNNEI. The V gene end was trimmed by 4 bases and the J gene end by 4 bases; junction bases not matched to a gene: 5. This CDR3 is built from 15 residues. Here the CDR3 reads CASSARLAGTGELFF. The CDR3 DNA follows: TGTGCCAGCAGTGCTCGGCTAGCGGGCACCGGGGAGCTGTTTTTT.

This chain links TRBV6-5 with TRBJ2-7; D might be TRBD2 (5 bases). Trimming took 2 bases from V and 4 from J, leaving 15 bases between them. CDR1 and CDR2 (germline): MNHEY, SVGAGI. The CDR3 covers 15 residues. The chain's CDR3 is CASSYGPDFEYEQYF. As DNA, the CDR3 is TGTGCCAGCAGTTACGGCCCGGACTTTGAATACGAGCAGTACTTC.

The chain employs TRBV4-2 and TRBJ2-1, with 7 bases identical to TRBD2. Germline V gives CDR1 LGHNA, CDR2 YNFKEQ. The J segment lost 7 bases and the V segment lost 4 bases, leaving 16 bases of the junction unmatched. The length of the CDR3 is 17 residues. The CDR3 region has the DNA TGTGCCAGCAGCCCCTGGACCCAAGCGGGGAACGATAATGAGCAGTTCTTC. This translates into CASSPWTQAGNDNEQFF.

CDR3 sequence: CASSLGCPRGFWETQYF. DNA for the CDR3: TGTGCCAGCAGCTTAGGTTGTCCCAGGGGCTTCTGGGAGACCCAGTACTTC. V and J are TRBV11-3 and TRBJ2-5, with D maybe TRBD1 (6 bases). Germline V gene sequence: CDR1 SGHNT, CDR2 YENEEA. Trimming shortened V by 1 base and J by 5 bases, and 20 bases separated the two germline ends. The CDR3 is 17 residues long. Complete variable domain (other parts from reference TRBV11-3 and TRBJ2-5): EAGVVQSPRYKIIEKKQPVAFWCNPISGHNTLYWYLQNLGQGPELLIRYENEEAVDDSQLPKDRFSAERLKGVDSTLKIQPAELGDSAVYLCASSLGCPRGFWETQYFGPGTRLLVL.

The chain combines TRBV6-5 with TRBJ1-1; 8 bases line up with TRBD1. The CDR3 is 13 amino acids. Germline lookup yields CDR1 MNHEY and CDR2 SVGAGI. V gave up 5 bases and J gave up 3 bases; unmatched junction bases: 2. The CDR3 DNA reads TGTGCCAGCAGTGACAGGGGAGACACTGAAGCTTTCTTT. This gives the protein CASSDRGDTEAFF.

The gene calls are TRBV5-6 and TRBJ1-1, with TRBD1 as a possible D gene (6 bases). The germline V and J ends were trimmed by 0 bases and 1 base, with 13 bases remaining between them. The CDR3 has 16 amino acids. CDR1 is SGHDT and CDR2 is YYEEEE in the germline V gene. The CDR3 nucleotides read TGTGCCAGCAGCTTGGTATTCCACAGGGAGAACACTGAAGCTTTCTTT. Translated, it gives CASSLVFHRENTEAFF.

CDR3 nucleotides: TGTGCCAGCAGTTATTCGCGGAACACCGGGGAGCTGTTTTTT. It translates to CASSYSRNTGELFF. The chain is built from TRBV6-5 and TRBJ2-2; D unclear. The CDR3 is made up of 14 amino acids. Deletions cut 3 bases from V and 1 base from J, with 6 bases between. The germline CDR1 and CDR2 sequences are MNHEY and SVGAGI.

Only a few counts were recorded for this clone. The chain couples TRBV28 to TRBJ2-1; 8 bases are shared with TRBD2. V gave up 9 bases and J gave up 3 bases; unmatched junction bases: 7. The CDR3 spans 14 residues. Germline V gene data show CDR1 as MDHEN and CDR2 as SYDVKM. The chain's CDR3 is CASRGTRVYNEQFF. The CDR3, as DNA: TGTGCCAGTAGGGGGACTAGAGTCTACAATGAGCAGTTCTTC.

This chain links TRBV7-9 with TRBJ2-3, with D unresolved. There are 12 residues in the CDR3. The V and J ends lost 5 bases and 7 bases respectively, with 10 bases between them. In germline, CDR1 is SEHNR, CDR2 FQNEAQ (reference sequence). The CDR3 DNA reads TGTGCCAGCAGCCCCTCTGCGAATACGCAGTATTTT. Translated, it gives CASSPSANTQYF.

The chain is built from TRBV9 and TRBJ2-2; 7 positions match TRBD1. Losses at the gene ends were 3 bases for V and 0 bases for J; bases not matched to a gene: 2. Germline CDR1 SGDLS, CDR2 YYNGEE. This CDR3 contains 15 residues. The CDR3 sequence: CASSGGQTNTGELFF. DNA of the CDR3: TGTGCCAGCAGCGGGGGACAGACGAACACCGGGGAGCTGTTTTTT.

The chain has TRBV9 and TRBJ1-2, with TRBD1 identical over 7 bases. Germline CDR1 and CDR2: SGDLS and YYNGEE. V lost 3 bases, J lost 3 bases, and 8 bases stayed unmatched. This CDR3 region has 15 residues. CDR3 protein: CASSAGGDRHYGYTF. The CDR3 DNA reads as TGTGCCAGCAGCGCCGGAGGGGACAGACACTATGGCTACACCTTC.

V gene TRBV11-2 combines with J gene TRBJ2-5, with 9 bases fitting TRBD2. CDR3 size: 17 residues. Germline CDR1 and CDR2: SGHAT and FQNNGV. V lost 4 bases to trimming and J lost 5 bases; unmatched junction nucleotides: 14. The CDR3: CASSSPRASGKRETQYF. The CDR3 DNA is TGTGCCAGCAGCTCCCCCCGGGCTAGCGGGAAGCGTGAGACCCAGTACTTC.